Described below is a single T cell receptor beta chain sequence and its context. Its specificity is unknown. The sample is drawn from a study of cytotoxic CD8 clonotypes in ibrutinib-treated CLL. Study in general: Specimens for response were gathered following a median approximately 11 months of therapy, spanning 6 to 36. Study findings and constraints: Rising at ibrutinib response, clonality subsequently fell back toward baseline at progression. With treatment, public clonotypes, which were uncommon, either contracted or remained stable.

The CDR3 loop spans 15 amino acids. Germline assignment: CDR1 SEHNR and CDR2 FQNEAQ (reference sequence). The V end lost 5 bases, the J end lost 2 bases, and 13 bases lay between the germline ends. TCR beta libraries used about 2 micrograms of genomic DNA from cryopreserved PBMCs. Data came from immunoSEQ multiplex PCR; TCRdb stores just in-frame clones and leaves some out. This table has roughly 150,000 clones, 81% appearing once. Specimen: PBMCs, collected after 12 months of ibrutinib treatment. The genes are TRBV7-9 and TRBJ2-1, with D possibly TRBD2 on 6 matching bases. This TCR derives from a human donor with chronic lymphocytic leukemia. CDR3 in DNA: TGTGCCAGCAGCCCGGGAGAGCGGACCTACAATGAGCAGTTCTTC. Amino acid sequence: CASSPGERTYNEQFF.